This TCR beta chain was documented in a study of T-cell memory formation after mild COVID-19. Points from the study as a whole: While clones contracting from day 15 to 85 were balanced between CD4 and CD8, later expanders leaned CD4+. Confirmation of SARS-CoV-2 specificity was lacking for second-wave clones peaking day 37. Pre-infection memory showed some responding clones, and this suggested that cross-reactive memory joined. Clones that contracted clustered mainly in CM and EM if CD4+ and in EMRA if CD8+.

V lost 3 bases, J lost 0 bases, and 20 bases lay in between. The CDR3 has 19 residues. Germline lookup yields CDR1 LGHDT and CDR2 YNNKEL (reference sequence). TCRdb analysed the 5' RACE reads with MiXCR anew, one entry per CDR3 protein. In the table there are roughly 340,000 distinct CDR3 sequences, 15% of which are singletons. This clonotype was found many times. The antigen is not known. V usage is TRBV3-1 and J usage is TRBJ1-4, with D unclear. This sequence originates from a man younger than 35 who had mild COVID-19 (a few samples of this study predate the infection). Cell type and time point are not known. Sequenced: PBMCs or a T cell subset sorted from them (not recorded which). CDR3 sequence: CASSHNFEVPTPTNEKLFF. The CDR3 DNA reads TGTGCCAGCAGCCATAATTTTGAGGTGCCCACCCCAACTAATGAAAAACTGTTTTTT.